The 3 T cell receptor beta chains given below trace back to one sample, sequenced in a study of T cell repertoires in cytomegalovirus infection. These receptors' antigens are unknown. TCRdb re-analysed the reads in MiXCR, keeping a single row per CDR3 protein. Among approximately 300,000 distinct CDR3 sequences listed, roughly 25% were seen once. The starting material was cultured PBMCs, obtained from culture after CMV antigen stimulation. All receptors come from a human donor in good health (CMV status not recorded). Some clones in this sample may be carry-over from other donors' samples.

The rearrangement links TRBV2 to TRBJ2-3; the D is unclear. CDR1 is SNHLY and CDR2 is FYNNEI in the germline V gene. With 4 bases removed from V and 2 bases from J, the gap between germline ends came to 13 bases. This CDR3 is 15 amino acids long. The CDR3 nucleotides are TGTGCCAGCAGTGGAGAAGGCTCACACACAGATACGCAGTATTTT. As protein: CASSGEGSHTDTQYF.

This chain uses TRBV20-1 with TRBJ1-1; 10 positions match TRBD1. Germline loops: CDR1 DFQATT, CDR2 SNEGSKA (reference sequence). The CDR3 spans 13 residues. The V segment lost 3 bases and the J segment 3 bases; nucleotides outside the gene matches: 1. The CDR3 DNA follows: TGCAGTGCTAGGGGGACAGGGGACACTGAAGCTTTCTTT. Residues: CSARGTGDTEAFF.

This clonotype was seen more than once but under ten times. The chain is built from TRBV10-3 and TRBJ1-1; no firm D call. The CDR3 covers 14 residues. The germline V and J ends were trimmed by 2 bases and 4 bases, with 11 bases remaining between them. CDR1 and CDR2 (germline): ENHRY, SYGVKD. The DNA of the CDR3 is TGTGCCATCAGTGAGGTTAGGGAAGGCACTGAAGCTTTCTTT. Translated: CAISEVREGTEAFF.